Shown below are 20 T cell receptor beta chains from a single sample sequenced in a study of control samples from healthy donors and cancer patients. Sequencing was performed with immunoSEQ multiplex PCR; in TCRdb, only in-frame clones are kept and a portion is missing. The sample includes under 130,000 clones, 83% of them seen just once. Input material: blood. These receptors were obtained from a woman between 50 and 59 years old in good health.

The genes are TRBV4-2 and TRBJ2-1; 11 bases are shared with TRBD2. V was clipped by 2 bases and J by 6 bases; unmatched bases: 3. This CDR3 is built from 15 residues. Germline loops: CDR1 LGHNA, CDR2 YNFKEQ. The CDR3 nucleotides are TGTGCCAGCAGCCAACTAGCGGGAGGCGTCAATGAGCAGTTCTTC. It codes for CASSQLAGGVNEQFF.

The chain is built from TRBV29-1 and TRBJ2-1; tentative D call: TRBD2 (5 bases). CDR3 length equals 15 residues. CDR1 and CDR2 from the germline V gene are SQVTM and ANQGSEA. Trimming took off 2 bases at V and 4 bases at J, with 15 bases between the two ends. The CDR3 loop reads CSVESGGLQYNEQFF. The CDR3 DNA sequence: TGCAGCGTTGAATCAGGCGGGCTGCAGTACAATGAGCAGTTCTTC.

V and J are TRBV5-6 and TRBJ2-7, with D perhaps assigned TRBD1 or TRBD2 (5 bases each). Deletions cut 3 bases from V and 2 bases from J, with 12 bases between. The CDR3 totals 14 residues. In germline, CDR1 is SGHDT, CDR2 YYEEEE. Written as DNA, the CDR3 is TGTGCCAGCAGCTCCGGGACGCGACCCTACGAGCAGTACTTC. Translating gives CASSSGTRPYEQYF.

Only a few counts were recorded for this clone. This chain links TRBV27 with TRBJ1-1; 9 positions agree with TRBD1. Germline CDR1 is MNHEY and CDR2 is SMNVEV (reference sequence). The CDR3 runs to 15 residues. The V and J ends lost 3 bases and 6 bases, in that order; junction bases with no gene match: 8. CDR3 nucleotides: TGTGCCAGCAGTTTCGATCAGACAGGGGGGGCTGAAGCTTTCTTT. It yields the protein CASSFDQTGGAEAFF.

This chain connects TRBV24-1 to TRBJ2-6; 8 bases agree with TRBD1. Trimming took 3 bases from V and 3 from J; bases not matched to a gene: 9. Germline V gene data show CDR1 as KGHDR and CDR2 as SFDVKD. This CDR3 region has 18 residues. The chain's CDR3 is CATSDGDRRLGGANVLTF. DNA for the CDR3: TGTGCCACCAGTGATGGGGACAGGCGATTGGGTGGGGCCAACGTCCTGACTTTC.

V and J are TRBV19 and TRBJ2-3, with 8 positions matching TRBD1. The germline V gene encodes CDR1 LNHDA and CDR2 SQIVND (reference sequence). The CDR3 has 15 residues. J was trimmed by 4 bases and V by 4 bases; bases with no gene match: 7. The CDR3 nucleotides are TGTGCCAGTAGTACTTCAGGGGGCTTGGCAGATACGCAGTATTTT. Its translation is CASSTSGGLADTQYF.

This clone was counted a few times. This chain connects TRBV4-3 to TRBJ1-1; D unresolved. The CDR3 is 14 residues long. Germline V lookup: CDR1 LGHNA, CDR2 YSLEER. The germline V and J ends were trimmed by 2 bases and 1 base, with 8 bases remaining between them. The chain's CDR3 is CASSQYYTNTEAFF. CDR3 sequence (DNA): TGCGCCAGCAGCCAATACTACACGAACACTGAAGCTTTCTTT.

This clone was seen more than once but under ten times. The gene calls are TRBV5-5 and TRBJ1-1; D is perhaps TRBD1 (5 bases). From germline, CDR1 is SGHKS and CDR2 YYEKEE (reference sequence). CDR3 length: 13 amino acids. Trimming left V 4 bases short and J 0 bases short, with 7 bases between. CDR3 protein: CASSGTVNTEAFF. As DNA, the CDR3 is TGTGCCAGCAGCGGGACGGTGAACACTGAAGCTTTCTTT.

V gene TRBV5-6 combines with J gene TRBJ2-7, with a tentative D call TRBD1 (7 bases). Per germline, CDR1 SGHDT and CDR2 YYEEEE. The V gene lost 1 base and the J gene lost 2 bases, with 13 bases spanning the gap. This CDR3 has 15 residues. In nucleotides, the CDR3 is TGTGCCAGCAGCTTGTCAGGGGGGATCCCCTACGAGCAGTACTTC. Translating it yields CASSLSGGIPYEQYF. Drawing the rest from reference TRBV5-6 and TRBJ2-7, the complete variable domain is DAGVTQSPTHLIKTRGQQVTLRCSPKSGHDTVSWYQQALGQGPQFIFQYYEEEERQRGNFPDRFSGHQFPNYSSELNVNALLLGDSALYLCASSLSGGIPYEQYFGPGTRLTVT.

The V and J genes are TRBV7-3 and TRBJ2-1; 7 bases fit TRBD2. Per germline, CDR1 SGHTA and CDR2 FQGTGA. With 2 bases clipped from V and 4 bases from J, the junction kept 14 bases outside the gene matches. The CDR3 has 18 residues. In DNA, the CDR3 is TGTGCCAGCAGCTTATCGACTGTGATAGCGGGCGGTTACAATGAGCAGTTCTTC. It yields the protein CASSLSTVIAGGYNEQFF.

This chain links TRBV19 with TRBJ2-1; no definite D call. Germline-derived CDR1 and CDR2 are LNHDA and SQIVND (reference sequence). V was trimmed by 3 bases and J by 7 bases, leaving 13 bases between them. The CDR3 is 14 amino acids. The CDR3 loop reads CASSMSSPGNEQFF. For the CDR3, the DNA is TGTGCCAGTAGTATGTCTAGTCCTGGGAATGAGCAGTTCTTC.

This clone appeared a few times. The chain combines TRBV27 with TRBJ1-5; D remains ambiguous. CDR3 length equals 14 residues. In germline, CDR1 is MNHEY, CDR2 SMNVEV (reference sequence). Trimming left V 2 bases short and J 10 bases short, with 15 bases between. CDR3 loop: CASSLTPVGGPQHF. In nucleotides, the CDR3 is TGTGCCAGCAGTTTAACTCCGGTTGGAGGACCCCAGCATTTT.

V usage is TRBV29-1 and J usage is TRBJ1-4; no clear D. This CDR3 spans 14 amino acids. V was cut by 5 bases and J by 0 bases, with 10 bases left in between. CDR1 SQVTM and CDR2 ANQGSEA come from the germline V gene. CDR3 amino acids: CSVSGGATNEKLFF. The DNA of the CDR3 is TGCAGCGTTTCCGGTGGGGCAACTAATGAAAAACTGTTTTTT.

V usage is TRBV5-4 and J usage is TRBJ2-6, with TRBD2 matching over 11 bases. CDR1 is SGHNT, CDR2 YYREEE, per germline (reference sequence). Unmatched junction bases numbered 8, after V lost 4 bases and J lost 2 bases. The CDR3 loop spans 18 amino acids. CDR3 sequence (DNA): TGTGCCAGCAGCGCTCCCGGGACTAGCGGAGCTGGGGCCAACGTCCTGACTTTC. Its translation: CASSAPGTSGAGANVLTF.

This chain joins TRBV20-1 and TRBJ2-7; the D is unclear. Trimming took off 3 bases at V and 1 base at J, with 13 bases between the two ends. The CDR3 loop spans 14 amino acids. The germline V gene has CDR1 DFQATT and CDR2 SNEGSKA (reference sequence). The CDR3 region is CSASSPRRSYEQYF. CDR3 coding DNA: TGCAGTGCTAGTTCCCCCCGCAGGTCCTACGAGCAGTACTTC.

The rearrangement joins TRBV4-2 to TRBJ2-1; the D call may be TRBD1 or TRBD2 (5 bases each). The CDR3 is 13 amino acids. Germline CDR1 is LGHNA and CDR2 is YNFKEQ. V shed 5 bases and J shed 2 bases, with 7 bases lying between them. In DNA, the CDR3 is TGTGCCAGCAGCTCGGGACCCTACAATGAGCAGTTCTTC. Its protein is CASSSGPYNEQFF.

The chain carries TRBV6-6 and TRBJ1-3; D gene uncertain. This CDR3 spans 15 amino acids. V lost 2 bases, J lost 6 bases, and 14 bases lay in between. Germline V gene sequence: CDR1 MNHNY, CDR2 SVGAGI (reference sequence). The CDR3 protein is CASSYPISDVNTIYF. The CDR3, as DNA: TGTGCCAGCAGTTACCCTATATCGGATGTAAACACCATATATTTT.

V is TRBV7-2 and J is TRBJ1-5, with a weak D call TRBD1 (5 bases). Trimming pared 0 bases from V and 7 bases from J, leaving 13 bases between. The CDR3 extends over 15 amino acids. The germline V gene has CDR1 SGHTA and CDR2 FQGNSA. The CDR3 reads CASSLARGGSQPQHF. The CDR3 DNA follows: TGTGCCAGCAGCTTAGCGCGGGGGGGATCACAGCCCCAGCATTTT.

V usage is TRBV19 and J usage is TRBJ1-5; 7 nucleotides line up with TRBD1. V lost 3 bases and J lost 5; bases outside the gene matches: 4. Germline V lookup: CDR1 LNHDA, CDR2 SQIVND (reference sequence). The CDR3 runs to 14 residues. The CDR3 DNA reads TGTGCCAGTAGTATGGGACAGTTGGATCAGCCCCAGCATTTT. Residues: CASSMGQLDQPQHF.

This clone was observed a few times. This sequence joins TRBV5-6 and TRBJ1-5; D is unclear. The V gene's germline CDR1 is SGHDT and CDR2 YYEEEE. The V end was cut by 1 base, the J end by 2 bases, with 7 bases between. The CDR3 runs 14 residues. The CDR3 loop is CASSLRWGNQPQHF. The CDR3 coding sequence is TGTGCCAGCAGCTTGCGTTGGGGCAATCAGCCCCAGCATTTT. The whole variable domain, filled in from reference TRBV5-6 and TRBJ1-5, reads DAGVTQSPTHLIKTRGQQVTLRCSPKSGHDTVSWYQQALGQGPQFIFQYYEEEERQRGNFPDRFSGHQFPNYSSELNVNALLLGDSALYLCASSLRWGNQPQHFGDGTRLSIL.